This TCR beta chain was profiled in a study of cytomegalovirus exposure and HLA in healthy donors. About this clone itself: The antigen is unknown.

The PCR ran on 60 Vbeta and 13 Jbeta primers. Produced via immunoSEQ multiplex PCR; TCRdb's table is partial and in-frame only. The sample lists 180,000 or so clones; approximately 80% were seen once. Study-wide findings and caveats: When the data were analyzed later, several of the most significant clusters appeared to be linked to common viral pathogens.

Germline V gives CDR1 MNHNY, CDR2 SVGAGI (reference sequence). The V and J ends lost 2 bases and 6 bases respectively, with 15 bases between them. The CDR3 loop spans 15 amino acids. The chain links TRBV6-6 to TRBJ2-3; D might be TRBD1 (6 bases). The material sequenced was PBMCs. The sequence was collected from a boy between 2 and 10 years old in good health and CMV-seronegative. Written as DNA, the CDR3 is TGTGCCAGCAGTTACACACAGAAGGGGGTGGATACGCAGTATTTT. It codes for CASSYTQKGVDTQYF.